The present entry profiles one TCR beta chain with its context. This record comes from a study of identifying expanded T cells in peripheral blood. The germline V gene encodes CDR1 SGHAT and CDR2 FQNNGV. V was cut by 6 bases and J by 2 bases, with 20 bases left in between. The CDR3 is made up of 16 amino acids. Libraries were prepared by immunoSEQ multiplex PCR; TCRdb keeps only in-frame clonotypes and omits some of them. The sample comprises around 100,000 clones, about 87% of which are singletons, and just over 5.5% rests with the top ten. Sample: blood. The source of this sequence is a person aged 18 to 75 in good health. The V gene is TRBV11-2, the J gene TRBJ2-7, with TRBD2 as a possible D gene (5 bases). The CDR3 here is CASSFDRGGVTYEQYF. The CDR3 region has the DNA TGTGCCAGCAGTTTTGACCGAGGAGGAGTCACCTACGAGCAGTACTTC.